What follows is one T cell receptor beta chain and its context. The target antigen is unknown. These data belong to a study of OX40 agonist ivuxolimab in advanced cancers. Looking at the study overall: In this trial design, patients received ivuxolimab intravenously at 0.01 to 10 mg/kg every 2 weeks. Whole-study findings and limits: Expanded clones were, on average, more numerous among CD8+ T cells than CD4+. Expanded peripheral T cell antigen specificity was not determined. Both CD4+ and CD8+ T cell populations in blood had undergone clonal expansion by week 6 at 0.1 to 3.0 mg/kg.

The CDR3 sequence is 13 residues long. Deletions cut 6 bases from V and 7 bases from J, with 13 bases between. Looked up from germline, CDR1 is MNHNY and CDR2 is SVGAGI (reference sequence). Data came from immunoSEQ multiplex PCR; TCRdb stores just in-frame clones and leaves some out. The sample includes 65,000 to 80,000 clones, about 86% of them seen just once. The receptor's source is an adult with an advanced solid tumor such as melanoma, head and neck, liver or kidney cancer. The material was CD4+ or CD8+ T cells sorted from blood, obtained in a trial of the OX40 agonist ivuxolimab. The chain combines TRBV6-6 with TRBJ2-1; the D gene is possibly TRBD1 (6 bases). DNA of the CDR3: TGTGCCAGCAGGTCAGGGGAAGGAAATGAGCAGTTCTTC. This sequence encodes CASRSGEGNEQFF.